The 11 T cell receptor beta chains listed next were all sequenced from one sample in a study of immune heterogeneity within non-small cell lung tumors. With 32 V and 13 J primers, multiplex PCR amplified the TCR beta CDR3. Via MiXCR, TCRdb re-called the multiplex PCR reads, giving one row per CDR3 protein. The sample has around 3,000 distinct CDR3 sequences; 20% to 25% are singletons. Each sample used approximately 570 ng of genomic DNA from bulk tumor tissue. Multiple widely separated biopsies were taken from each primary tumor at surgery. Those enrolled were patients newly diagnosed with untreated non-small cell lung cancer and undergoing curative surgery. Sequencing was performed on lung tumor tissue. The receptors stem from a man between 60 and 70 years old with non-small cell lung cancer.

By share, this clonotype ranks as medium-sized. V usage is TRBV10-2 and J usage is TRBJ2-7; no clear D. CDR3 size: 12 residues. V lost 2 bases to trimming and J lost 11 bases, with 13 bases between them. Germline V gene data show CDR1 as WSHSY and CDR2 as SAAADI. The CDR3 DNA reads TGCGCCAGCAGTGAGGCGGCAGGCATTGAGTACTTC. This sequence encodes CASSEAAGIEYF.

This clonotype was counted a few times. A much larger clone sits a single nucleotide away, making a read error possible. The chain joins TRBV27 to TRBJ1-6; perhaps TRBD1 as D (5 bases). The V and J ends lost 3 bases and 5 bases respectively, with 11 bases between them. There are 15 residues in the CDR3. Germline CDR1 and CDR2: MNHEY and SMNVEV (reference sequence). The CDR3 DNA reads TGTGCCAGCAGTTTTTGGGGCGACAATAATTCACCCCTCCACTTT. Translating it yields CASSFWGDNNSPLHF.

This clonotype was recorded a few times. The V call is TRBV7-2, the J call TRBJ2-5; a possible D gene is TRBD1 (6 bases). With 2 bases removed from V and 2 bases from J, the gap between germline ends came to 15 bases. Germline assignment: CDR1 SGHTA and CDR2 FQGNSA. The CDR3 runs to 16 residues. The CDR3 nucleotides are TGTGCCAGCAGCTTATCGGTGGGGGCGAGACAAGAGACCCAGTACTTC. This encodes CASSLSVGARQETQYF. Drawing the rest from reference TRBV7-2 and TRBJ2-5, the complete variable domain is GAGVSQSPSNKVTEKGKDVELRCDPISGHTALYWYRQSLGQGLEFLIYFQGNSAPDKSGLPSDRFSAERTGGSVSTLTIQRTQQEDSAVYLCASSLSVGARQETQYFGPGTRLLVL.

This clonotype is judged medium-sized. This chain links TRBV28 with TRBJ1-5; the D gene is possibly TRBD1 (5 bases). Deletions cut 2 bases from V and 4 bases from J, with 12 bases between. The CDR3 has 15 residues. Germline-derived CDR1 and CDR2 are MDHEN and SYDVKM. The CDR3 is CASSLVGVINQPQHF. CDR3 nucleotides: TGTGCCAGCAGTTTAGTAGGGGTTATTAATCAGCCCCAGCATTTT.

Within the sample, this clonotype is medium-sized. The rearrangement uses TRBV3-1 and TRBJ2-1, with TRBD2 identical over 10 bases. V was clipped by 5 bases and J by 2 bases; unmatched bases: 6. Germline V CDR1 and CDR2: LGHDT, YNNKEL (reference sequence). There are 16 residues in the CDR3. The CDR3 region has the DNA TGTGCCAGCAGCTTCCTAGCGGGAGTTCCCTACAATGAGCAGTTCTTC. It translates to CASSFLAGVPYNEQFF.

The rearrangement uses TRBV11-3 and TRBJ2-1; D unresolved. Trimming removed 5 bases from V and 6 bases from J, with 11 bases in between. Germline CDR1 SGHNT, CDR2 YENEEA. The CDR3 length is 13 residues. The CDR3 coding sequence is TGTGCCAGCAGCGAACTCACCGGCAATGAGCAGTTCTTC. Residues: CASSELTGNEQFF.

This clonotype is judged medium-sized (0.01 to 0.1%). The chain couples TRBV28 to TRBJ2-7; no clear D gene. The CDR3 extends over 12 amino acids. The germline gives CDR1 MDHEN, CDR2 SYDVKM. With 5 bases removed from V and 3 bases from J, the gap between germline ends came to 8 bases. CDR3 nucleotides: TGTGCCAGCAGTACAAGATACTACGAGCAGTACTTC. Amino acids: CASSTRYYEQYF.

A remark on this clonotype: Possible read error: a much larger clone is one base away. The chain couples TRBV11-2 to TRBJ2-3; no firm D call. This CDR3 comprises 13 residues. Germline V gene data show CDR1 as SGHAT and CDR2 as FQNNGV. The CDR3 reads CASSLFGADPQYF. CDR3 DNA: TGTGCCAGCAGCTTATTTGGTGCAGATCCGCAGTATTTT.

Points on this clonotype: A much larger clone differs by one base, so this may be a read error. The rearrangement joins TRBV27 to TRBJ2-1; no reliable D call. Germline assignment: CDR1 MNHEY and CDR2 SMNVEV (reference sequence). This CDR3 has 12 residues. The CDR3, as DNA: TGTGCCAGAAGTTTCCCGTCGGGTAAGCAGTTCTTC. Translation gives CARSFPSGKQFF.

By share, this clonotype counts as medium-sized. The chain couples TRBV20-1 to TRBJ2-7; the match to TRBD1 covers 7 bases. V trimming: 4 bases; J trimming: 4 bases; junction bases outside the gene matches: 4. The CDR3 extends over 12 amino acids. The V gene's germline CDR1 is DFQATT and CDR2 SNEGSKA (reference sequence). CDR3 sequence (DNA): TGCAGTGCTATCGGGACAGTTTACGAGCAGTACTTC. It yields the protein CSAIGTVYEQYF.

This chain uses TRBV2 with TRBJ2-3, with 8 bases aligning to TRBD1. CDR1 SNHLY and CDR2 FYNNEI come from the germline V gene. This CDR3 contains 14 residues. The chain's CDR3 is CVSSGQGFSDTQYF. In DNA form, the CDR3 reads TGTGTTAGCAGTGGACAGGGTTTCTCAGATACGCAGTATTTT.